Following are 13 T cell receptor beta chains from one sample sequenced in a study of blood T cell repertoires in COVID-19. Data came from immunoSEQ multiplex PCR; TCRdb stores just in-frame clones and leaves some out. Among roughly 150,000 clones listed, around 81% were seen once. Sequenced material: peripheral blood. The receptors stem from a man aged 60 to 75 with active or convalescent COVID-19.

This chain joins TRBV11-3 and TRBJ2-1, with 11 bases identical to TRBD2. Germline V lookup: CDR1 SGHNT, CDR2 YENEEA. The CDR3 sequence is 14 residues long. Germline trimming cut 5 bases from V and 11 bases from J; bases unmatched to any gene: 8. CDR3 DNA: TGTGCCAGCAGCCAACATCTAGCGGGGGGACAGCAGTTCTTC. As protein: CASSQHLAGGQQFF.

This chain connects TRBV11-2 to TRBJ2-5, with TRBD1 identical over 7 bases. The CDR3 length is 14 residues. V was pared by 7 bases and J by 1 base, with 6 bases of the junction left unmatched. Germline V gene sequence: CDR1 SGHAT, CDR2 FQNNGV. Here the CDR3 reads CASIGTVLQETQYF. In DNA, the CDR3 is TGTGCCAGCATCGGGACAGTACTCCAAGAGACCCAGTACTTC.

The chain carries TRBV6-5 and TRBJ1-6; perhaps TRBD1 as D (5 bases). Trimming pared 2 bases from V and 10 bases from J, leaving 15 bases between. CDR1 MNHEY and CDR2 SVGAGI come from the germline V gene. This CDR3 has 15 residues. The CDR3 region is CASSYGSGATSPLHF. In DNA, the CDR3 is TGTGCCAGCAGTTACGGCAGCGGGGCAACCTCACCCCTCCACTTT.

The chain couples TRBV11-2 to TRBJ2-1; TRBD2 matches 8 bases. The junction had 2 bases not matched to a gene; V was cut back by 0 bases and J by 4 bases. The CDR3 is 15 amino acids. CDR1 is SGHAT, CDR2 FQNNGV, per germline. The CDR3 DNA sequence: TGTGCCAGCAGCTTAGACCAGCGGGGGTACAATGAGCAGTTCTTC. Its protein is CASSLDQRGYNEQFF.

The chain uses TRBV4-2 and TRBJ2-3; the match to TRBD2 covers 11 bases. CDR1 and CDR2 from the germline V gene are LGHNA and YNFKEQ. The CDR3 runs to 18 residues. V gave up 0 bases and J gave up 2 bases; unmatched junction bases: 7. DNA for the CDR3: TGTGCCAGCAGCCAAGAAATTCGACTAGCGGGATACACAGATACGCAGTATTTT. Its protein is CASSQEIRLAGYTDTQYF.

This chain uses TRBV27 with TRBJ2-7; the match to TRBD1 covers 7 bases. The germline V gene encodes CDR1 MNHEY and CDR2 SMNVEV (reference sequence). The junction had 5 bases not matched to a gene; V was cut back by 1 base and J by 2 bases. The CDR3 contains 15 residues. Here the CDR3 DNA reads TGTGCCAGCAGTTTATTGCCAGGGGGAACCTACGAGCAGTACTTC. Translating gives CASSLLPGGTYEQYF.

The V and J genes are TRBV5-1 and TRBJ2-7; 13 bases map to TRBD2. The J segment lost 2 bases and the V segment lost 4 bases, leaving 6 bases of the junction unmatched. The CDR3 extends over 16 amino acids. The germline gives CDR1 SGHRS, CDR2 YFSETQ. As DNA, the CDR3 is TGCGCCAGCAGCCTGACTAGCGGGGGGCGGGCCTACGAGCAGTACTTC. It codes for CASSLTSGGRAYEQYF.

This rearrangement joins TRBV5-1 to TRBJ2-7; 7 nucleotides align to TRBD1. With 4 bases clipped from V and 7 bases from J, the junction kept 14 bases outside the gene matches. The germline V gene encodes CDR1 SGHRS and CDR2 YFSETQ. The CDR3 length is 15 residues. The CDR3 loop is CASSRPGTESEEQYF. In DNA, the CDR3 is TGCGCCAGCAGCCGACCCGGGACAGAGTCTGAGGAGCAGTACTTC.

V gene TRBV5-7 combines with J gene TRBJ1-6, with D possibly matching TRBD1 (5 bases). TRBV5-7 carries the ORF label, with uncertain function. The CDR3 runs 16 residues. V dropped 0 bases and J dropped 5 bases, with 12 bases sitting between them. The CDR3 DNA follows: TGTGCCAGCAGCTTGGCCGGCAGGGAAGATAATTCACCCCTCCACTTT. As protein: CASSLAGREDNSPLHF.

V and J are TRBV9 and TRBJ1-2; D is possibly TRBD1 (6 bases). CDR3 length: 17 residues. The germline V gene has CDR1 SGDLS and CDR2 YYNGEE. Trimming took 6 bases from V and 4 from J, leaving 25 bases between them. In DNA form, the CDR3 reads TGTGCCAGCACCCCTGGTATTACGGACAGAGTTGGCTATGGCTACACCTTC. It translates to CASTPGITDRVGYGYTF. The full variable domain, rest sourced from reference TRBV9 and TRBJ1-2, is DSGVTQTPKHLITATGQRVTLRCSPRSGDLSVYWYQQSLDQGLQFLIQYYNGEERAKGNILERFSAQQFPDLHSELNLSSLELGDSALYFCASTPGITDRVGYGYTFGSGTRLTVV.

The V and J genes are TRBV15 and TRBJ1-5, with D tentatively TRBD1 (6 bases). The CDR3 runs 14 residues. The germline V and J ends were trimmed by 5 bases and 4 bases, with 12 bases remaining between them. CDR1 is LNHNV and CDR2 is YYDKDF in the germline V gene (reference sequence). CDR3 region: CATSGGGGNQPQHF. CDR3 coding DNA: TGTGCCACCAGCGGGGGAGGGGGGAATCAGCCCCAGCATTTT. The full variable domain, with the rest looked up from reference TRBV15 and TRBJ1-5, is DAMVIQNPRYQVTQFGKPVTLSCSQTLNHNVMYWYQQKSSQAPKLLFHYYDKDFNNEADTPDNFQSRRPNTSFCFLDIRSPGLGDTAMYLCATSGGGGNQPQHFGDGTRLSIL.

This chain joins TRBV18 and TRBJ1-1, with D tentatively TRBD1 (6 bases). The CDR3 totals 14 residues. Deletions cut 6 bases from V and 1 base from J, with 12 bases between. Germline V CDR1 and CDR2: KGHSH, LQKENI. Written as DNA, the CDR3 is TGTGCCAGCTCCAGGGGTGTAGAGAACACTGAAGCTTTCTTT. Its protein is CASSRGVENTEAFF.

This CDR3 is CASSPRGENTEAFF. CDR3 coding DNA: TGTGCCAGCAGCCCACGCGGGGAGAACACTGAAGCTTTCTTT. J is TRBJ1-1 and V is TRBV3-1 (or the pseudogene TRBV3-2); D unresolved. V was clipped by 4 bases and J by 1 base, with 10 bases between them. Per germline, CDR1 LGHDT and CDR2 YNNKEL (reference sequence). The CDR3 contains 14 residues.